This T cell receptor beta chain was documented in a study of T cells expressing NK-cell markers. CDR1 MGHRA and CDR2 YSYEKL come from the germline V gene. The CDR3 runs to 17 residues. Libraries used 5'RACE template switching adding universal primer site and UMIs. TCRdb re-called the 5' RACE reads and catalogs CDR3 proteins one per entry, DNA excluded. The specimen's table records some 450,000 distinct CDR3 sequences. The rearrangement joins TRBV4-1 to TRBJ1-3. The material sequenced was blood T cells: a sorted CD56 or NKG2C T cell subset, CD4+ or CD8+ T cells, or bulk PBMC T cells (not recorded which). The TCR comes from a woman aged 18 to 75 in good health. This chain's CDR3 is CASSQDVGKTSGNTIYF.